This TCR beta chain is from a study of T cell changes during pregnancy in multiple sclerosis. V lost 3 bases, J lost 4 bases, and 3 bases stayed unmatched. The CDR3 extends over 14 amino acids. Germline loops: CDR1 MNHNS, CDR2 SASEGT. Clones were read by immunoSEQ multiplex PCR, and TCRdb kept only the in-frame ones, dropping some. The repertoire includes approximately 29,000 clones, roughly 89% of them detected once, and approximately 0.79% sits in the top ten. Source: CD4+ T cells from peripheral blood mononuclear cells, taken in the second trimester of pregnancy. The clonotype was recovered from a female donor with multiple sclerosis, enrolled in a pregnancy study. The chain links TRBV6-1 to TRBJ1-2, with 9 bases lining up with TRBD1. CDR3 protein: CASSEKTGGYGYTF. For the CDR3, the DNA is TGTGCCAGCAGTGAGAAGACAGGGGGCTATGGCTACACCTTC.